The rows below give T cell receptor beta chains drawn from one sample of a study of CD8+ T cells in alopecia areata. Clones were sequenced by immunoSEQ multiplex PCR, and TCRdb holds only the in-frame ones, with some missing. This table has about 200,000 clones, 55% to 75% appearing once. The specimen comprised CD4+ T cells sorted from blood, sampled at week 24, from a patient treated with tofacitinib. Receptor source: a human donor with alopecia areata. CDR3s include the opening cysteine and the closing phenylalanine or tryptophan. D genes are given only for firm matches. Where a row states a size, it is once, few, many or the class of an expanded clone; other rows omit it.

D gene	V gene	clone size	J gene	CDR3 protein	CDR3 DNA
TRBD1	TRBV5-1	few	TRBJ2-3	CASSMTGYQADTQYF	TGCGCCAGCAGCATGACAGGGTATCAGGCAGATACGCAGTATTTT
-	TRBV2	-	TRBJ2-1	CASSETLGGNEQFF	TGTGCCAGCAGTGAAACTCTTGGCGGCAATGAGCAGTTCTTC
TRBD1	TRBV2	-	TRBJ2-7	CASSPRTGSLLGEQYF	TGTGCCAGCAGTCCCCGGACAGGCTCACTACTCGGCGAGCAGTACTTC
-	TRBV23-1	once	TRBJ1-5	CASSRMGTPNQPQHF	TGCGCCAGCAGTCGAATGGGGACACCAAATCAGCCCCAGCATTTT
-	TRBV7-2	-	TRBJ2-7	CASSPNGGPAYEQYF	TGTGCCAGCAGCCCCAACGGGGGGCCAGCCTACGAGCAGTACTTC
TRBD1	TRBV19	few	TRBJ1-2	CASSATGQGYYGYTF	TGTGCCAGTAGTGCGACGGGACAGGGCTACTATGGCTACACCTTC
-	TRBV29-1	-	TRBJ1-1	CSVQLKGDTEAFF	TGCAGCGTCCAACTAAAGGGGGACACTGAAGCTTTCTTT
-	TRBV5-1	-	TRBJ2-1	CASSNRAADGPDEQFF	TGCGCCAGCAGCAACCGGGCCGCAGACGGGCCCGATGAGCAGTTCTTC
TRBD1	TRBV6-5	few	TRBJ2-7	CASSLDRGRGKQYF	TGTGCCAGCAGTTTGGACAGGGGCCGAGGGAAGCAGTACTTC
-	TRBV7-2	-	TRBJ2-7	CASSLAPFRYEQYF	TGTGCCAGCAGCTTAGCTCCATTTAGATACGAGCAGTACTTC
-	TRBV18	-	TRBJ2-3	CAGRREGIGDTQYF	TGTGCCGGGCGGAGGGAAGGTATAGGAGATACGCAGTATTTT
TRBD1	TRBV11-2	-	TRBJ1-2	CASSRQGRGYGYTF	TGTGCCAGCAGCCGGCAGGGCAGGGGGTATGGCTACACCTTC
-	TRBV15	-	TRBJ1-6	CATSREGSDNSPLHF	TGTGCCACCAGCAGAGAAGGGAGCGATAATTCACCCCTCCACTTT
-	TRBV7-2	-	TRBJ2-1	CASSLVSSGTEQFF	TGTGCCAGCAGCTTAGTTAGTTCGGGAACTGAGCAGTTCTTC
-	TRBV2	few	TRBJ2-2	CASAAVGQNTGELFF	TGTGCCAGCGCGGCTGTGGGACAGAACACCGGGGAGCTGTTTTTT
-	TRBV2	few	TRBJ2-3	CASSDAEGGDTQYF	TGTGCCAGCAGCGACGCGGAGGGTGGGGATACGCAGTATTTT
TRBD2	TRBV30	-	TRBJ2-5	CASPGLASINHQETQYF	TGTGCCTCGCCGGGACTAGCCTCAATCAACCACCAAGAGACCCAGTACTTC
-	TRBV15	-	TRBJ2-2	CATSNLRTVSIGTGELFF	TGTGCCACCAGCAACCTAAGGACAGTCTCTATCGGCACCGGGGAGCTGTTTTTT
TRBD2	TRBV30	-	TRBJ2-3	CAWSVVGSGRGTQYF	TGTGCCTGGAGTGTAGTCGGTAGCGGGAGAGGTACGCAGTATTTT
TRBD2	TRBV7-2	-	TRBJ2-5	CASSLEGLAEETQYF	TGTGCCAGCAGCTTGGAAGGACTAGCGGAAGAGACCCAGTACTTC
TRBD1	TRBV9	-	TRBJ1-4	CASTPDRGHLGEKLFF	TGTGCCAGCACCCCGGACAGGGGACATCTTGGTGAAAAACTGTTTTTT
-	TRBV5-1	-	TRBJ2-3	CASSLVRGSTDTQYF	TGCGCCAGCAGCTTGGTGCGGGGAAGCACAGATACGCAGTATTTT
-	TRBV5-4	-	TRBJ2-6	CASSPDSGANVLTF	TGTGCCAGCAGCCCAGACTCTGGGGCCAACGTCCTGACTTTC
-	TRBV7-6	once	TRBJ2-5	CASSSPGQRIQETQYF	TGTGCCAGCAGCTCCCCCGGACAGAGGATCCAAGAGACCCAGTACTTC